The 5 T cell receptor beta chains in this list originate from one sample, sequenced in a study of blood T cell repertoires in COVID-19. Here immunoSEQ multiplex PCR was the method, and the copy in TCRdb shows in-frame clones only, minus some. The sample includes some 26,000 clones, around 90% seen only once; the top ten take around 17%. The sequenced material came from peripheral blood. All receptors derive from a human donor in a cohort sampled during active COVID-19.

This chain uses TRBV24-1 with TRBJ1-2; D unclear. V gave up 4 bases and J gave up 0 bases, with 8 bases separating them. Per the germline V gene, CDR1 is KGHDR and CDR2 is SFDVKD. This CDR3 contains 14 residues. CDR3 sequence (DNA): TGTGCCACCAGTGAGACAAACACTAACTATGGCTACACCTTC. Residues: CATSETNTNYGYTF.

The chain is built from TRBV4-3 and TRBJ1-6; tentative D call: TRBD1 (6 bases). Germline V CDR1 and CDR2: LGHNA, YSLEER. Trimming took off 0 bases at V and 8 bases at J, with 17 bases between the two ends. The CDR3 is made up of 17 amino acids. CDR3 region: CASSQDTPVGADSPLHF. DNA for the CDR3: TGCGCCAGCAGCCAAGATACCCCTGTGGGGGCAGATTCACCCCTCCACTTT.

This clone was seen only once. The chain employs TRBV29-1 and TRBJ2-4; 12 nucleotides agree with TRBD1. Germline V lookup: CDR1 SQVTM, CDR2 ANQGSEA. The J segment lost 8 bases and the V segment lost 4 bases, leaving 9 bases of the junction unmatched. The CDR3 runs 15 residues. CDR3 sequence reads: CSVALGQGARDIQYF. As DNA, the CDR3 is TGCAGCGTTGCTCTGGGACAGGGGGCGCGGGACATTCAGTACTTC.

This clone was recorded a few times. For the CDR3, the DNA is TGTGCCAGCAGCTTAGATTCCCCTAGCGGAGGCACAGATACGCAGTATTTT. Amino acids: CASSLDSPSGGTDTQYF. The chain carries TRBV11-3 and TRBJ2-3, with 7 bases fitting TRBD2. Germline V gene sequence: CDR1 SGHNT, CDR2 YENEEA. The CDR3 extends over 17 amino acids. The trim removed 0 bases at V and 1 base at J, leaving 7 bases unmatched.

The chain carries TRBV7-9 and TRBJ2-7; D is ambiguous. V lost 1 base and J lost 6, with 4 bases in between. The CDR3 covers 11 residues. The germline V gene has CDR1 SEHNR and CDR2 FQNEAQ (reference sequence). The CDR3 DNA is TGTGCCAGCAGCTTAGTGCGCGAGCAGTACTTC. Its protein is CASSLVREQYF.